This T cell receptor beta chain was recovered during a study of T-cell reconstitution after alpha-beta-depleted transplantation in children. Regarding the study as a whole: It was newly produced T cells that mostly accounted for T-cell counts and diversity one year after transplant. Expanded graft clones, several hundred of them, were reportedly the source of alpha-beta T cells about two months after transplant. Some patients owed their high day-60 TCRbeta diversity to surviving recipient T cells and thymic progenitors.

V dropped 8 bases and J dropped 1 base, with 12 bases sitting between them. The germline V gene encodes CDR1 SQVTM and CDR2 ANQGSEA. CDR3 length: 12 residues. With respect to this clonotype: Its specificity is unknown.

Unique molecular identifiers featured in how the TCRbeta library was prepared. A single record per CDR3 protein comes from TCRdb applying MiXCR to the PCR reads. The table has 700,000 to 850,000 distinct CDR3 sequences, about 15% seen once. The TCR was taken from a male patient between 5 and 17 years old who had a stem cell transplant for acute lymphoblastic leukemia, so the T cells may come from the graft donor. The V and J genes are TRBV29-1 and TRBJ2-7; tentative D call: TRBD2 (5 bases). The input for sequencing was PBMCs, mostly from graft donor cells, taken 360 days after TCRalphabeta/CD19-depleted stem cell transplant. DNA for the CDR3: TGCAGCACTATGGGAGATTCCTACGAGCAGTACTTC. Translation: CSTMGDSYEQYF.